This T cell receptor beta chain emerged from a study of blood T cell repertoires in COVID-19. At the level of the study: T cells, B-cell-depleted T cells, or PBMCs provided the cDNA or gDNA that served as material.

The germline V gene has CDR1 WSHSY and CDR2 SAAADI. Trimming took 3 bases from V and 0 from J, leaving 6 bases between them. The CDR3 totals 14 residues. This clone has just a few counts. In the original workflow: Reference gene primers were amplified, and this amplification served to estimate nucleated cell counts. Method: immunoSEQ multiplex PCR; TCRdb's copy keeps in-frame clones and lacks some. From that table come the V and J calls and clone size; the DNA was used to work out D and trimming. Here the sample spans roughly 290,000 clones, 80% to 90% being singletons. The source is a woman between 45 and 60 years old who had recovered from COVID-19. The genes are TRBV10-2 and TRBJ1-3; D is ambiguous. What was sequenced was peripheral blood. CDR3: CASSDLFSGNTIYF. The CDR3 DNA reads TGCGCCAGCAGTGACCTGTTCTCTGGAAACACCATATATTTT.